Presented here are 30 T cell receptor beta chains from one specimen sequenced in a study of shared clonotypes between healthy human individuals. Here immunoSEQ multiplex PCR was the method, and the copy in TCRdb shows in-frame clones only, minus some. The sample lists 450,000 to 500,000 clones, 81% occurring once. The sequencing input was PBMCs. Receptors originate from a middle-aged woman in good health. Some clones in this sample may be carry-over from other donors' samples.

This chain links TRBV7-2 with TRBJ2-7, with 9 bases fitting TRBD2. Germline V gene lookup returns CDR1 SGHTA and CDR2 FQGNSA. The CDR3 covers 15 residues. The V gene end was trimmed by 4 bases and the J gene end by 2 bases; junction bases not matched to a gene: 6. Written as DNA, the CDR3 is TGTGCCAGCAGCTCAGGGGGGACTAGCACCTACGAGCAGTACTTC. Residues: CASSSGGTSTYEQYF.

The CDR3: CASSLSLAGGGADTQYF. The CDR3 DNA reads as TGTGCCAGCAGCTTATCCCTAGCGGGAGGGGGGGCAGATACGCAGTATTTT. The V call is TRBV7-3, the J call TRBJ2-3; 12 nucleotides agree with TRBD2. The CDR3 is 17 residues long. CDR1 and CDR2 from the germline V gene are SGHTA and FQGTGA. The ends lost 2 bases at V and 4 bases at J; junction bases unmatched: 7.

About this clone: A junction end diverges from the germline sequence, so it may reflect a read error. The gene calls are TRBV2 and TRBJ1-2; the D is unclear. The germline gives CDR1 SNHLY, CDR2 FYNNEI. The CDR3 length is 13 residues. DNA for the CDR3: TGTGCCAGCAGTGTAGTAGTTAACTATGGCCACACATTC. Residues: CASSVVVNYGHTF.

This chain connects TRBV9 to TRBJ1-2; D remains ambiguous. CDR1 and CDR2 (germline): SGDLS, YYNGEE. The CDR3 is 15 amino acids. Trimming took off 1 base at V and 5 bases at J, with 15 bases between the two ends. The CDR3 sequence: CASSVTEADGYGYTF. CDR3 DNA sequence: TGTGCCAGCAGCGTAACTGAGGCAGATGGGTATGGCTACACCTTC.

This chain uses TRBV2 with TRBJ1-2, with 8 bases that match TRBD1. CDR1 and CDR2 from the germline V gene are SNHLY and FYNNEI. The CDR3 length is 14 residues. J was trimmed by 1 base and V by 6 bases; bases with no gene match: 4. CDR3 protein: CASSLTGDNYGYTF. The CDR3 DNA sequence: TGTGCCAGCAGCCTGACAGGGGATAACTATGGCTACACCTTC. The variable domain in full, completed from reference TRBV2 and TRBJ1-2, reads EPEVTQTPSHQVTQMGQEVILRCVPISNHLYFYWYRQILGQKVEFLVSFYNNEISEKSEIFDDQFSVERPDGSNFTLKIRSTKLEDSAMYFCASSLTGDNYGYTFGSGTRLTVV.

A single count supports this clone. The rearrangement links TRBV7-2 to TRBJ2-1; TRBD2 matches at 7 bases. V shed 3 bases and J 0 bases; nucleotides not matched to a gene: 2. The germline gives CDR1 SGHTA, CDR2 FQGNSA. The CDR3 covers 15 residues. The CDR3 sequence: CASSFGLVSYNEQFF. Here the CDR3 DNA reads TGTGCCAGCAGCTTCGGACTAGTCTCCTACAATGAGCAGTTCTTC.

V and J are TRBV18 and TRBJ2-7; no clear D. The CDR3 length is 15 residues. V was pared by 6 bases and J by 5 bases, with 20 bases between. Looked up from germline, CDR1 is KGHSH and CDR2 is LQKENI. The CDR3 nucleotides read TGTGCCAGCTCTAATGACGGGTTCCCGACCAACGAGCAGTACTTC. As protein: CASSNDGFPTNEQYF.

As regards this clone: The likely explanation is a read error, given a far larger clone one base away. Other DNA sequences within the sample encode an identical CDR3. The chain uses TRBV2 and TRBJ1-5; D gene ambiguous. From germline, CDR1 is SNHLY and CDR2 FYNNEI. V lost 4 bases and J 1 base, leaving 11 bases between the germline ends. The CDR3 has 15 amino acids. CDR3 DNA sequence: TGTGCCAGCAGTGGCCTGCTAGTAAGCAATCAGCCCCAGCATTTT. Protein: CASSGLLVSNQPQHF.

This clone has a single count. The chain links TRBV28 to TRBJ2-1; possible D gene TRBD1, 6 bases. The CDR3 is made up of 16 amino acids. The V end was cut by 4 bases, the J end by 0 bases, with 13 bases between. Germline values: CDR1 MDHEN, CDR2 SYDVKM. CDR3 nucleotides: TGTGCCAGCAGTTCCTTAGGGGGAACCTCCTACAATGAGCAGTTCTTC. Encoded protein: CASSSLGGTSYNEQFF.

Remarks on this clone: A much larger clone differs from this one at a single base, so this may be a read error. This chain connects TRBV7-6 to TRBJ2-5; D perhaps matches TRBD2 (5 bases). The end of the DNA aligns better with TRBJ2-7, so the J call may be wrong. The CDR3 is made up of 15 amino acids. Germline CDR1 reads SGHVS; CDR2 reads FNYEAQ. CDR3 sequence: CASSFEADSIYEQYF. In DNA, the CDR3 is TGTGCCAGCAGCTTTGAGGCGGACTCCATCTACGAGCAGTACTTC.

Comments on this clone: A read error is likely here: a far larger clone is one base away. The DNA for the CDR3 is TGTGCCAGCGGTCAGCCAAAAAATCAGCCCCAGCGTTTT. Translating gives CASGQPKNQPQRF. The chain combines TRBV5-8 with TRBJ1-5; D is ambiguous. Germline V gives CDR1 SGHTS, CDR2 YDEGEE. CDR3 length equals 13 residues.

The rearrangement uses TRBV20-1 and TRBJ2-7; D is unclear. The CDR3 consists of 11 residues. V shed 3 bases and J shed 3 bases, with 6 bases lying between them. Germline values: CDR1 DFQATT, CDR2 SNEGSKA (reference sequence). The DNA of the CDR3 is TGCAGTGCTAGTTCGGGCTACGAGCAGTACTTC. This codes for CSASSGYEQYF.

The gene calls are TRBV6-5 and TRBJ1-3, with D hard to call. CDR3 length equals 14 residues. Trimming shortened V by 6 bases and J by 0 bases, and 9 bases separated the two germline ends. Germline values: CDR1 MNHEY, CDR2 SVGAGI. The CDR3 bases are TGTGCCAGCAGACAAGACGGCTCTGGAAACACCATATATTTT. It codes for CASRQDGSGNTIYF.

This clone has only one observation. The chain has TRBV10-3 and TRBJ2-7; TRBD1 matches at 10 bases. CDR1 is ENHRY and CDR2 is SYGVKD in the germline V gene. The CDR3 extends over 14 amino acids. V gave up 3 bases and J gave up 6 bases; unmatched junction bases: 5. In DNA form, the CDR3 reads TGTGCCATCAGTGAAGGGACAGGGGCGGGCGAGCAGTACTTC. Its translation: CAISEGTGAGEQYF.

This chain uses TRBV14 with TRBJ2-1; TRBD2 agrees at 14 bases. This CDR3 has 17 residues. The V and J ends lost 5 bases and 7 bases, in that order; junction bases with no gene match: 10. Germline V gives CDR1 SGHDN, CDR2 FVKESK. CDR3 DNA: TGTGCCAGCAGCGGGACGGGACTAGCGGGAGTGGGTAATGAGCAGTTCTTC. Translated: CASSGTGLAGVGNEQFF.

In DNA, the CDR3 is TGTGCCAGCAGCTTGACGCGACTAGCGGGGCACTACGAGCAGTACTTC. Translation: CASSLTRLAGHYEQYF. The chain combines TRBV5-6 with TRBJ2-7, with 11 bases identical to TRBD2. There are 16 residues in the CDR3. The trim removed 1 base at V and 3 bases at J, leaving 6 bases unmatched. Germline CDR1 SGHDT, CDR2 YYEEEE.

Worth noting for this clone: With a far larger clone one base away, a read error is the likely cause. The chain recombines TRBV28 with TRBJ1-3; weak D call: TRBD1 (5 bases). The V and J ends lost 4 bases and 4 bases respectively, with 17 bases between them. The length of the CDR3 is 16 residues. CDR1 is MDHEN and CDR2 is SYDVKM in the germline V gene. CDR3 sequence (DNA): TGTGCCAGCAGTTCCACCGGGATAGGGGAAGGAAACACCATATATTTT. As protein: CASSSTGIGEGNTIYF. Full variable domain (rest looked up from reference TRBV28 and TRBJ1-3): DVKVTQSSRYLVKRTGEKVFLECVQDMDHENMFWYRQDPGLGLRLIYFSYDVKMKEKGDIPEGYSVSREKKERFSLILESASTNQTSMYLCASSSTGIGEGNTIYFGEGSWLTVV.

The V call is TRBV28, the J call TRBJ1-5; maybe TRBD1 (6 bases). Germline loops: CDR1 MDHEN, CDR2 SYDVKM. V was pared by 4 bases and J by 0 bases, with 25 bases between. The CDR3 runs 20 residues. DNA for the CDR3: TGTGCCAGCAGTTATTTCTTCTTCGTGGGATCGGACAGTAGCAATCAGCCCCAGCATTTT. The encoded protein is CASSYFFFVGSDSSNQPQHF.

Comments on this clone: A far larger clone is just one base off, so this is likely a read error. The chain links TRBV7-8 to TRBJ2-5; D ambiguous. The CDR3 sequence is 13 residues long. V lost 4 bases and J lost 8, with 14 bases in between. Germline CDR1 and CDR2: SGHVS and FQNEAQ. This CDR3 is CASSSRIGDTQYF. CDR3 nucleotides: TGTGCCAGCAGCTCGAGAATAGGAGATACCCAGTACTTC.

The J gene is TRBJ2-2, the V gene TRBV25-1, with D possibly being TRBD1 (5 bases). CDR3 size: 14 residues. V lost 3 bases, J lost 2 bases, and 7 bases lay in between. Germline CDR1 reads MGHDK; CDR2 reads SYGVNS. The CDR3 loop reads CASSDWGNTGELFF. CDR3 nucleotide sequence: TGTGCCAGCAGTGATTGGGGCAACACCGGGGAGCTGTTTTTT.

The CDR3 DNA reads as TGTGCCAGCAGCCCGTCCTACAATGAGCAGTTCTTC. This encodes CASSPSYNEQFF. The rearrangement uses TRBV7-8 and TRBJ2-1; D gene ambiguous. Germline CDR1 reads SGHVS; CDR2 reads FQNEAQ. Trimming removed 5 bases at V and 1 base at J, with 3 bases between. This CDR3 has 12 residues.

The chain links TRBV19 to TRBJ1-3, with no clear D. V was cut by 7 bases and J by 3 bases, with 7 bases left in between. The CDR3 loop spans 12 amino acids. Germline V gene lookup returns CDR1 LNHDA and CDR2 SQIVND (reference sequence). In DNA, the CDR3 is TGTGCCAGTAACTTCCTTGGAAACACCATATATTTT. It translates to CASNFLGNTIYF. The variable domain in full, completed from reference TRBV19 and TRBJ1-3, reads DGGITQSPKYLFRKEGQNVTLSCEQNLNHDAMYWYRQDPGQGLRLIYYSQIVNDFQKGDIAEGYSVSREKKESFPLTVTSAQKNPTAFYLCASNFLGNTIYFGEGSWLTVV.

The CDR3 coding sequence is TGCGCCAGCAGCCCGCGTCCGACAGGGTCTTTGATGAACACTGAAGCTTTCTTT. Its protein is CASSPRPTGSLMNTEAFF. The chain links TRBV5-1 to TRBJ1-1, with TRBD1 matching 7 bases. The germline CDR1 and CDR2 sequences are SGHRS and YFSETQ. The J segment lost 0 bases and the V segment lost 4 bases, leaving 15 bases of the junction unmatched. This CDR3 spans 18 amino acids.

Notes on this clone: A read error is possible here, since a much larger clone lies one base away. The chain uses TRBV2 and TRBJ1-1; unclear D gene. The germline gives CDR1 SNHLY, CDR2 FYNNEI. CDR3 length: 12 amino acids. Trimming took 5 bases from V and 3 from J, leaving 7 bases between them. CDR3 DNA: TGTGCCAGCAGTTTAATGGACACTGAAGCTTTCTTT. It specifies CASSLMDTEAFF.

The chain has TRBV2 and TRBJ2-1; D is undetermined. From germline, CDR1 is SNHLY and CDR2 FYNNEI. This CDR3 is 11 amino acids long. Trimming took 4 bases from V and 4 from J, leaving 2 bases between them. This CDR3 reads CASSVYNEQFF. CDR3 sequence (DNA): TGTGCCAGCAGTGTTTACAATGAGCAGTTCTTC.

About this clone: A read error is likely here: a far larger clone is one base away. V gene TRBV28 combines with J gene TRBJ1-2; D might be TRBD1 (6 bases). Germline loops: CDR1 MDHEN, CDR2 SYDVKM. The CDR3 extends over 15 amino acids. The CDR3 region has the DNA TGTGCCAGCAGTTTAACGACAGGACCTTACTATTGCTACACCTTC. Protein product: CASSLTTGPYYCYTF.

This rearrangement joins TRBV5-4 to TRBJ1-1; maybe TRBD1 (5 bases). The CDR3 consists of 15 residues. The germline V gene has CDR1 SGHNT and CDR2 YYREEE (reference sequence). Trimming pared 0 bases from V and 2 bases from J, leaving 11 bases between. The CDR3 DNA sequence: TGTGCCAGCAGCTTGGGGGGAGGGGCAAACACTGAAGCTTTCTTT. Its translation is CASSLGGGANTEAFF.

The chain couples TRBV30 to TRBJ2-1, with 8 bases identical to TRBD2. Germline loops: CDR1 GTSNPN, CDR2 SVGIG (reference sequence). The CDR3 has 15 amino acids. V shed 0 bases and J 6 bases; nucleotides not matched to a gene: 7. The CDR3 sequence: CAWSVPGRGSNEQFF. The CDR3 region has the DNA TGTGCCTGGAGTGTACCCGGGAGGGGGTCCAATGAGCAGTTCTTC.

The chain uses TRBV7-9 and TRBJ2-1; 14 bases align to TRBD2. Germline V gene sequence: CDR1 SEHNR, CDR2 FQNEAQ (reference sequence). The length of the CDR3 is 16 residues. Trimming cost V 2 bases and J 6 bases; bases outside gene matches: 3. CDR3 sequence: CASSLKGLAGVNEQFF. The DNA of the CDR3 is TGTGCCAGCAGCTTAAAGGGACTAGCGGGAGTCAATGAGCAGTTCTTC.

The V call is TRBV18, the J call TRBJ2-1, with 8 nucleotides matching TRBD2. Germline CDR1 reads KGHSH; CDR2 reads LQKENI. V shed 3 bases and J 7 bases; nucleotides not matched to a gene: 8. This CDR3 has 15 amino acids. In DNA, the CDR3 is TGTGCCAGCTCACCGGGTCGGGAGGGCCGGAATGAGCAGTTCTTC. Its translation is CASSPGREGRNEQFF. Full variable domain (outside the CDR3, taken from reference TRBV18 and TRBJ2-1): NAGVMQNPRHLVRRRGQEARLRCSPMKGHSHVYWYRQLPEEGLKFMVYLQKENIIDESGMPKERFSAEFPKEGPSILRIQQVVRGDSAAYFCASSPGREGRNEQFFGPGTRLTVL.